This T cell receptor beta chain was found in a study of blood T cell repertoires in COVID-19. Background on the study: COVID-19 samples from acute and convalescent phases originated in the United States, Italy and Spain.

Germline V gene lookup returns CDR1 SGHTS and CDR2 YDEGEE. CDR3 length equals 14 residues. V trimming: 3 bases; J trimming: 9 bases; junction bases outside the gene matches: 6. Original processing notes: Amplifying reference gene primers gave estimates of nucleated cell counts. This table comes from immunoSEQ multiplex PCR, and its TCRdb copy is limited to in-frame clones, with some not included. V and J calls and clone size are given by that table; D and trimming were obtained from the DNA. The table lists 200,000 to 250,000 clones, roughly 80% of them singletons. Input material: peripheral blood. This sequence joins TRBV5-8 and TRBJ2-1; 10 bases align to TRBD2. The source of this sequence is a woman in her 70s with acute or convalescent COVID-19. CDR3 region: CASSWRLAGVEQFF. CDR3 DNA: TGTGCCAGCAGCTGGAGGCTAGCGGGAGTTGAGCAGTTCTTC.